Reported below is one T cell receptor (beta chain). The antigen remains undetermined. Trimming took 2 bases from V and 4 from J, leaving 10 bases between them. Germline V gene lookup returns CDR1 GTSNPN and CDR2 SVGIG (reference sequence). This CDR3 is 13 amino acids long. Caucasian adults living in Nashville, Tennessee, provided all samples. Repertoires were generated with immunoSEQ multiplex PCR, while TCRdb's copy carries only in-frame clones and drops some. The sample yields fewer than 650,000 clones, roughly four fifths seen once. The sample belongs to a study of shared clonotypes between healthy human individuals. Points from the study as a whole: Only blood samples were collected, and tissue repertoires likely differ. With few donors, the genetic and exposure-history diversity represented was limited.

The TCR originated in a woman aged 40-49 years in good health. Some clones in this sample may be carry-over from other donors' samples. The chain combines TRBV30 with TRBJ2-3; no definite D call. Sequencing was done on a sample of PBMCs. CDR3 bases: TGTGCCTGGAGTTTGGGGATTCCAGATACGCAGTATTTT. This encodes CAWSLGIPDTQYF.